These 2 T cell receptor beta chains were sequenced from one sample in a study of cytomegalovirus exposure and HLA in healthy donors. The PCR used 60 Vbeta and 13 Jbeta primers. Sequencing was performed with immunoSEQ multiplex PCR; in TCRdb, only in-frame clones are kept and a portion is missing. In the table there are 130,000 or so clones, around 73% of which are singletons. What was sequenced was PBMCs. These receptors originate from a man in his fifties in good health and CMV-seronegative.

The chain carries TRBV27 and TRBJ2-1; TRBD2 agrees at 8 bases. Germline V CDR1 and CDR2: MNHEY, SMNVEV (reference sequence). This CDR3 has 13 amino acids. V lost 5 bases, J lost 15 bases, and 12 bases stayed unmatched. CDR3 sequence reads: CASSPMGTRFRFF. The CDR3 region has the DNA TGTGCCAGCAGTCCAATGGGGACTAGGTTCCGGTTCTTC.

The chain is built from TRBV6-5 and TRBJ1-4, with D possibly matching TRBD1 (5 bases). The CDR3 loop spans 14 amino acids. The germline V gene has CDR1 MNHEY and CDR2 SVGAGI. With 5 bases removed from V and 5 bases from J, the gap between germline ends came to 12 bases. CDR3 DNA: TGTGCCAGCAGTCGATCACGACAGAATGAAAAACTGTTTTTT. This sequence encodes CASSRSRQNEKLFF.